This T cell receptor beta chain was retrieved from a study of T cell repertoires in cytomegalovirus infection. Points from the study as a whole: Ex vivo responses were dominated by HLA-C-restricted CMV-specific TCR beta clonotypes.

A note on this clonotype: Its antigen is not known.

Unmatched junction bases numbered 9, after V lost 6 bases and J lost 5 bases. CDR1 is MDHEN and CDR2 is SYDVKM in the germline V gene. The CDR3 has 15 residues. Each CDR3 protein gets one entry after TCRdb re-called the reads with MiXCR. The sample has about 160,000 distinct CDR3 sequences, 17% seen once; the top ten hold around 20%. The TCR originated in a human donor in good health (CMV status not recorded). Some clones in this sample may be carry-over from other donors' samples. The V gene is TRBV28, the J gene TRBJ2-1; 8 nucleotides agree with TRBD2. Sequencing input: CD8+ T cells from PBMCs. DNA of the CDR3: TGTGCCAGCAGCCCCCTCCGGACTAGCAACAATGAGCAGTTCTTC. Protein: CASSPLRTSNNEQFF.